These T cell receptor beta chains were read from a single sample in a study of T cell responses to AZD1222 COVID-19 vaccine. Profiled with immunoSEQ multiplex PCR; TCRdb holds only in-frame clones, not every one. The sample lists some 80,000 clones, more than 70% occurring once. The sequencing used peripheral blood, collected 28 days after the second dose of the MenACWY control vaccine. These receptor sequences come from an adult who received the MenACWY meningococcal vaccine as a control. The conserved cysteine and the conserved F or W are not part of the CDR3 here. The D gene is left open where the match is weak. Expanded clones are given a class, and other clones once, few, many or no size at all.

d_call: TRBD2
clone_size: .
j_call: TRBJ2-3
v_call: TRBV6-6
cdr3_aa: ASSPIKSGVSTDTQY

d_call: .
clone_size: .
j_call: TRBJ1-6
v_call: TRBV7-9
cdr3_aa: ASSLVSVPDYNSPLH

d_call: TRBD2
clone_size: .
j_call: TRBJ2-1
v_call: TRBV4-2
cdr3_aa: ASSHGGPSGGANEQF

d_call: TRBD2
clone_size: .
j_call: TRBJ2-3
v_call: TRBV5-8
cdr3_aa: ASSLQGAGGLSTDTQY

d_call: TRBD1
clone_size: .
j_call: TRBJ2-7
v_call: TRBV5-1
cdr3_aa: ASSLAAGGAYEQY

d_call: TRBD1
clone_size: .
j_call: TRBJ1-3
v_call: TRBV5-4
cdr3_aa: ASTTGQGKMGNTIY

d_call: .
clone_size: .
j_call: TRBJ2-2
v_call: TRBV15
cdr3_aa: ATSRGLGGATAGELF

d_call: .
clone_size: .
j_call: TRBJ1-2
v_call: TRBV28
cdr3_aa: ASGVNYGYT

d_call: .
clone_size: .
j_call: TRBJ1-1
v_call: TRBV6-1
cdr3_aa: ASSEGRGNTEAF

d_call: .
clone_size: .
j_call: TRBJ2-3
v_call: TRBV9
cdr3_aa: ASSPDEGLSRGSTDTQY

d_call: .
clone_size: .
j_call: TRBJ2-2
v_call: TRBV4-2
cdr3_aa: ASSPGTENTGELF

d_call: .
clone_size: .
j_call: TRBJ1-1
v_call: TRBV9
cdr3_aa: ASSVPREGSEAF

d_call: TRBD1
clone_size: once
j_call: TRBJ2-5
v_call: TRBV28
cdr3_aa: ASTLMGQGGETQY

d_call: .
clone_size: .
j_call: TRBJ2-7
v_call: TRBV6-1
cdr3_aa: ASSEAVDMVYEQY

d_call: .
clone_size: .
j_call: TRBJ1-1
v_call: TRBV12-3/TRBV12-4
cdr3_aa: ASSFYLGTEAF

d_call: .
clone_size: .
j_call: TRBJ2-3
v_call: TRBV7-3
cdr3_aa: ASSLPPRRGDLADTQY

d_call: .
clone_size: .
j_call: TRBJ1-5
v_call: TRBV2
cdr3_aa: ASSDLVANNQPQH

d_call: TRBD1
clone_size: .
j_call: TRBJ1-2
v_call: TRBV28
cdr3_aa: ASNSQGSGYGYT

d_call: TRBD1
clone_size: .
j_call: TRBJ2-4
v_call: TRBV5-8
cdr3_aa: ASSLPTGGQNIQY

d_call: TRBD1
clone_size: .
j_call: TRBJ2-7
v_call: TRBV27
cdr3_aa: ASSYAGTGAYEQY

d_call: TRBD2
clone_size: .
j_call: TRBJ2-5
v_call: TRBV5-1
cdr3_aa: ASSLEPGGPKVGETQY

d_call: .
clone_size: .
j_call: TRBJ1-1
v_call: TRBV19
cdr3_aa: ASSIGQPGTEAF

d_call: TRBD2
clone_size: .
j_call: TRBJ2-3
v_call: TRBV4-1
cdr3_aa: ASSQFSGGANTDTQY

d_call: TRBD1
clone_size: .
j_call: TRBJ2-2
v_call: TRBV19
cdr3_aa: ASKGQGAGGELF

d_call: .
clone_size: .
j_call: TRBJ1-2
v_call: TRBV28
cdr3_aa: ASSFVQGGGYT

d_call: .
clone_size: once
j_call: TRBJ2-1
v_call: TRBV30
cdr3_aa: AWTRDTGSYNEQF

d_call: .
clone_size: .
j_call: TRBJ2-7
v_call: TRBV28
cdr3_aa: ASSFKAGYEQY

d_call: .
clone_size: .
j_call: TRBJ2-1
v_call: TRBV25-1
cdr3_aa: ASSEYNVGGNEQF

d_call: .
clone_size: .
j_call: TRBJ2-2
v_call: TRBV6-5
cdr3_aa: ASQLAPGNTGELF

d_call: TRBD1
clone_size: .
j_call: TRBJ1-4
v_call: TRBV28
cdr3_aa: ASSLSGTGKREKLF

d_call: .
clone_size: .
j_call: TRBJ1-2
v_call: TRBV6-5
cdr3_aa: ASSWSPGGYGYT

d_call: .
clone_size: .
j_call: TRBJ1-2
v_call: TRBV4-3
cdr3_aa: ASSQDQGDRHYGYT

d_call: .
clone_size: .
j_call: TRBJ1-1
v_call: TRBV3-1/TRBV3-2
cdr3_aa: ASSQGSGGGAF

d_call: .
clone_size: .
j_call: TRBJ1-3
v_call: TRBV7-8
cdr3_aa: ASSLELGNSGNTIY

d_call: TRBD1
clone_size: .
j_call: TRBJ1-5
v_call: TRBV27
cdr3_aa: ASSLSTGSNQPQH

d_call: .
clone_size: .
j_call: TRBJ2-1
v_call: TRBV5-4
cdr3_aa: ASSLDLSTDEQF

d_call: TRBD1
clone_size: .
j_call: TRBJ2-7
v_call: TRBV9
cdr3_aa: ASSVGSSGTGYEQY

d_call: .
clone_size: .
j_call: TRBJ2-2
v_call: TRBV24-1
cdr3_aa: ATSRRGNTGELF

d_call: .
clone_size: .
j_call: TRBJ1-3
v_call: TRBV27
cdr3_aa: ASSLKGQSSGNTIY

d_call: .
clone_size: few
j_call: TRBJ1-2
v_call: TRBV3-1/TRBV3-2
cdr3_aa: ASSLGTGFGGYT

d_call: TRBD1
clone_size: .
j_call: TRBJ2-1
v_call: TRBV6-1
cdr3_aa: ASSAERGRGSYNEQF

d_call: TRBD2
clone_size: .
j_call: TRBJ2-5
v_call: TRBV7-9
cdr3_aa: ASSFSGAAQETQY

d_call: TRBD1
clone_size: .
j_call: TRBJ1-5
v_call: TRBV19
cdr3_aa: ASSINRGGNQPQH

d_call: .
clone_size: .
j_call: TRBJ2-1
v_call: TRBV7-2
cdr3_aa: ASSFGGGEQF

d_call: .
clone_size: .
j_call: TRBJ1-1
v_call: TRBV5-6
cdr3_aa: ASSSGTGRGNTEAF

d_call: .
clone_size: few
j_call: TRBJ1-3
v_call: TRBV7-2
cdr3_aa: ASSSNSPRSGNTIY

d_call: .
clone_size: once
j_call: TRBJ1-4
v_call: TRBV7-2
cdr3_aa: ASSYAINEKLF

d_call: .
clone_size: .
j_call: TRBJ2-7
v_call: TRBV4-3
cdr3_aa: ASSQRARGYEQY

d_call: .
clone_size: .
j_call: TRBJ1-6
v_call: TRBV10-3
cdr3_aa: ATLPGPQDSPLH

d_call: TRBD2
clone_size: .
j_call: TRBJ2-1
v_call: TRBV24-1
cdr3_aa: ATSDPGTSDFEQF

d_call: .
clone_size: .
j_call: TRBJ1-1
v_call: TRBV18
cdr3_aa: ASSPTMNTEAF

d_call: TRBD1
clone_size: .
j_call: TRBJ2-1
v_call: TRBV9
cdr3_aa: ASSAQGNSYNEQF

d_call: .
clone_size: .
j_call: TRBJ2-5
v_call: TRBV6-5
cdr3_aa: ASSYSMTFKETQY

d_call: .
clone_size: .
j_call: TRBJ1-2
v_call: TRBV6-6
cdr3_aa: ASSYEDGYGYT

d_call: .
clone_size: .
j_call: TRBJ2-3
v_call: TRBV9
cdr3_aa: ASTRSPDTQY

d_call: .
clone_size: .
j_call: TRBJ2-2
v_call: TRBV12-3/TRBV12-4
cdr3_aa: ASSNLNTGELF

d_call: .
clone_size: .
j_call: TRBJ1-2
v_call: TRBV6-1
cdr3_aa: ASSEQAKNYGYT